One sample yielded the 22 T cell receptor beta chains listed below, sequenced in a study of regulatory T cells in long-lasting Graves disease. Libraries of TCR beta came from iRepertoire HTBI primers plus Arm-PCR of CDR3 regions. TCRdb re-derived calls from the multiplex PCR reads in MiXCR, one entry per CDR3 protein. Of around 420,000 distinct CDR3 sequences in the sample, 15% are singletons; the top ten hold about 8.2%. Time point in this sample: newly diagnosed GD, antithyroid drugs for less than 3 months. The TCR library was made from RNA extracted from PBMCs. This sample was also put to use in a study of T cells in Graves' hyperthyroidism and ophthalmopathy.

This sample comprised peripheral blood mononuclear cells (PBMCs), obtained at new diagnosis, from a patient treated with antithyroid drugs. The receptor set was obtained from a woman between 35 and 50 years old with Graves disease.

This clonotype was picked up a small number of times. This chain links TRBV28 with TRBJ2-5; tentative D call: TRBD1 (5 bases). This CDR3 has 15 residues. Germline CDR1 is MDHEN and CDR2 is SYDVKM. The V end lost 3 bases, the J end lost 0 bases, and 11 bases lay between the germline ends. The CDR3 reads CASSFLTAYQETQYF. CDR3 sequence (DNA): TGTGCCAGCAGTTTTCTGACAGCGTACCAAGAGACCCAGTACTTC.

This clonotype was observed a few times. This chain uses TRBV6-2 or TRBV6-3 with TRBJ2-1; D remains unclear. Germline CDR1 and CDR2: MNHEY and SVGEGT. The ends were cut back, 3 bases at V and 0 bases at J, with 6 bases in the middle. This CDR3 has 14 residues. The CDR3 DNA reads TGTGCCAGCAGTTATGAAGTCTCCTACAATGAGCAGTTCTTC. Protein: CASSYEVSYNEQFF.

This clonotype was seen ten or more times. This chain uses TRBV28 with TRBJ1-4, with D possibly being TRBD1 (5 bases). CDR1 and CDR2 (germline): MDHEN, SYDVKM. The CDR3 extends over 14 amino acids. Between the trimmed V and J ends, which lost 2 bases and 8 bases, there was a span of 12 bases. The CDR3 region is CASSLPGLGEKLFF. CDR3 nucleotide sequence: TGTGCCAGCAGTTTACCAGGGCTAGGGGAAAAACTGTTTTTT.

This clonotype has at least ten counts. V and J are TRBV12-3 or TRBV12-4 and TRBJ2-7; the D gene is possibly TRBD2 (5 bases). This CDR3 contains 15 residues. Trimming pared 2 bases from V and 1 base from J, leaving 12 bases between. CDR3: CASSLFGEASYEQYF. The CDR3 DNA is TGTGCCAGCAGTTTATTCGGGGAAGCTTCCTACGAGCAGTACTTC.

This clonotype was seen more than once but under ten times. J is TRBJ1-1 and V is TRBV6-2 or TRBV6-3; no clear D. From germline, CDR1 is MNHEY and CDR2 SVGEGT. V was shortened by 8 bases and J by 4 bases, with 8 bases between the two germline ends. The CDR3 length is 11 residues. This CDR3 reads CASCFGTEAFF. In DNA, the CDR3 is TGTGCCAGCTGTTTTGGCACTGAAGCTTTCTTT.

This clonotype was picked up a small number of times. This sequence joins TRBV5-6 and TRBJ2-5, with D perhaps assigned TRBD1 or TRBD2 (5 bases each). Trimming took 4 bases from V and 3 from J, leaving 13 bases between them. In germline, CDR1 is SGHDT, CDR2 YYEEEE. This CDR3 contains 14 residues. CDR3 protein: CASSMGVLEETQYF. The CDR3 nucleotides are TGTGCCAGCAGCATGGGGGTCCTCGAAGAGACCCAGTACTTC.

V and J are TRBV28 and TRBJ1-1, with a weak D call TRBD1 (5 bases). CDR1 is MDHEN and CDR2 is SYDVKM in the germline V gene. Trimming removed 3 bases from V and 11 bases from J, with 16 bases in between. This CDR3 spans 13 amino acids. CDR3 coding DNA: TGTGCCAGCAGTTTGTTTAAGGTGGGGACGGCTTTCTTT. Translation: CASSLFKVGTAFF.

The chain combines TRBV20-1 with TRBJ2-2, with 9 bases that match TRBD2. The germline V gene encodes CDR1 DFQATT and CDR2 SNEGSKA (reference sequence). The CDR3 runs to 16 residues. With 0 bases clipped from V and 7 bases from J, the junction kept 9 bases outside the gene matches. CDR3 loop: CSARDSGSSPGGELFF. Here the CDR3 DNA reads TGCAGTGCTAGAGATAGCGGGAGCTCCCCAGGCGGGGAGCTGTTTTTT.

To note about this clonotype: A much larger clone sits a single nucleotide away, making a read error possible. The chain recombines TRBV20-1 with TRBJ2-5; TRBD2 agrees at 10 bases. The length of the CDR3 is 15 residues. CDR1 DFQATT and CDR2 SNEGSKA come from the germline V gene (reference sequence). CDR3 DNA: TGCAGTGCTAGAGCCCTAGCGGGAGTGGATGAGACCCAGTGCTTC. It is translated as CSARALAGVDETQCF.

This clonotype was recorded only once. The CDR3 nucleotides are TGTGCCATCAGTGAGTCAGCCGCCGGGACTAGCGGGGGACTACAAGAGACCCAGTACTTC. Protein: CAISESAAGTSGGLQETQYF. The chain employs TRBV10-3 and TRBJ2-5, with 14 bases fitting TRBD2. V lost 0 bases and J lost 2; bases outside the gene matches: 11. Germline CDR1 reads ENHRY; CDR2 reads SYGVKD. The CDR3 totals 20 residues.

This clonotype was seen many times. The chain links TRBV20-1 to TRBJ1-2; TRBD1 matches at 9 bases. Germline V lookup: CDR1 DFQATT, CDR2 SNEGSKA (reference sequence). This CDR3 comprises 13 residues. The V segment lost 6 bases and the J segment 4 bases; nucleotides outside the gene matches: 6. CDR3 coding DNA: TGCAGTGCAGACAGGGGGACGATCTATGGCTACACCTTC. It translates to CSADRGTIYGYTF.

This chain joins TRBV6-2 or TRBV6-3 and TRBJ2-1; tentatively, D is TRBD2 (6 bases). The V end lost 7 bases, the J end lost 1 base, and 17 bases lay between the germline ends. The CDR3 loop spans 16 amino acids. Germline V gives CDR1 MNHEY, CDR2 SVGEGT. CDR3 nucleotides: TGTGCCAGCACCGACGGGAGAGGGCCGTCCTACAATGAGCAGTTCTTC. Amino acids: CASTDGRGPSYNEQFF.

For this clonotype: With a much larger clone just one base away, this may be a read error. The genes are TRBV12-3 or TRBV12-4 and TRBJ1-1; D is uncertain. CDR3 length: 14 amino acids. Written as DNA, the CDR3 is TGTGTCAGCAGTTTGGAAGCCCGGAACACTGAAGCTTTCTTT. It is translated as CVSSLEARNTEAFF.

This clonotype was seen a handful of times. This chain joins TRBV9 and TRBJ2-1, with 8 nucleotides matching TRBD1. The CDR3 has 15 residues. Trimming took 3 bases from V and 5 from J; bases not matched to a gene: 7. Germline-derived CDR1 and CDR2 are SGDLS and YYNGEE. The CDR3 spells CASSARTGSDNEQFF. For the CDR3, the DNA is TGTGCCAGCAGCGCCCGGACAGGGTCTGACAATGAGCAGTTCTTC.

This clonotype was counted many times. This chain uses TRBV7-9 with TRBJ2-7; TRBD1 might be the D (5 bases). V lost 4 bases and J 3 bases, leaving 13 bases between the germline ends. The CDR3 sequence is 14 residues long. The V gene's germline CDR1 is SEHNR and CDR2 FQNEAQ (reference sequence). CDR3 nucleotide sequence: TGTGCCAGCAGCTCAGGGCCCAGCAGCTACGAGCAGTACTTC. Protein: CASSSGPSSYEQYF.

Many counts were recorded for this clonotype. The CDR3 DNA is TGTGCCAGCGGCGAAGCTAACTATGGCTACACCTTC. Translated: CASGEANYGYTF. The chain carries TRBV2 and TRBJ1-2; D call uncertain. The CDR3 runs to 12 residues. Germline V gene data show CDR1 as SNHLY and CDR2 as FYNNEI. V gave up 8 bases and J gave up 0 bases, with 7 bases separating them.

This clonotype was counted ten times or more. The J gene is TRBJ1-1, the V gene TRBV2, with TRBD1 matching 9 bases. Germline V gene data show CDR1 as SNHLY and CDR2 as FYNNEI. The V and J ends lost 3 bases and 4 bases, in that order; junction bases with no gene match: 6. The CDR3 is made up of 15 amino acids. This CDR3 reads CASSDDGTGSTEAFF. CDR3 nucleotide sequence: TGTGCCAGCAGTGACGATGGGACAGGGTCCACTGAAGCTTTCTTT.

The chain combines TRBV18 with TRBJ2-7, with 10 positions matching TRBD1. Germline V gene lookup returns CDR1 KGHSH and CDR2 LQKENI. With 0 bases clipped from V and 6 bases from J, the junction kept 5 bases outside the gene matches. CDR3 size: 15 residues. The chain's CDR3 is CASSPPGQGGFEQYF. The CDR3 coding sequence is TGTGCCAGCTCACCACCTGGACAGGGGGGGTTCGAGCAGTACTTC.

This clonotype was found many times. J is TRBJ1-5 and V is TRBV19; no clear D gene. Looked up from germline, CDR1 is LNHDA and CDR2 is SQIVND (reference sequence). Deletions cut 10 bases from V and 0 bases from J, with 16 bases between. The CDR3 contains 15 residues. CDR3 loop: CATGWPLDSNQPQHF. For the CDR3, the DNA is TGTGCCACCGGATGGCCTTTGGATAGCAATCAGCCCCAGCATTTT. Complete variable domain (other parts from reference TRBV19 and TRBJ1-5): DGGITQSPKYLFRKEGQNVTLSCEQNLNHDAMYWYRQDPGQGLRLIYYSQIVNDFQKGDIAEGYSVSREKKESFPLTVTSAQKNPTAFYLCATGWPLDSNQPQHFGDGTRLSIL.

With regard to this clonotype: A much larger clone is a single base away; this may be a read error. The chain carries TRBV7-9 and TRBJ2-3; 7 bases fit TRBD1. CDR3 length: 14 amino acids. CDR1 SEHNR and CDR2 FQNEAQ come from the germline V gene (reference sequence). In DNA, the CDR3 is TGTGCCAGCGGCACAGGGGATCGCACAGATATGCAGTATTTT. This translates into CASGTGDRTDMQYF.

This clonotype was counted many times. The rearrangement joins TRBV7-9 to TRBJ2-1; TRBD2 agrees at 13 bases. This CDR3 contains 16 residues. Trimming cost V 5 bases and J 9 bases; bases outside gene matches: 10. CDR1 is SEHNR, CDR2 FQNEAQ, per germline (reference sequence). Here the CDR3 reads CASSQSGTSGAGEQFF. CDR3 DNA: TGTGCCAGCAGCCAATCCGGGACTAGCGGGGCAGGTGAGCAGTTCTTC.

This clonotype was seen at least ten times. This sequence joins TRBV11-2 and TRBJ2-7; tentatively, D is TRBD1 or TRBD2 (5 bases each). The CDR3 has 13 residues. V gave up 3 bases and J gave up 0 bases, with 6 bases separating them. The germline CDR1 and CDR2 sequences are SGHAT and FQNNGV. The CDR3 loop is CASSFGTSYEQYF. CDR3 DNA: TGTGCCAGCAGCTTTGGGACCTCCTACGAGCAGTACTTC. The variable domain in full, with the rest retrieved from reference TRBV11-2 and TRBJ2-7, is EAGVAQSPRYKIIEKRQSVAFWCNPISGHATLYWYQQILGQGPKLLIQFQNNGVVDDSQLPKDRFSAERLKGVDSTLKIQPAKLEDSAVYLCASSFGTSYEQYFGPGTRLTVT.